This passage covers 19 T cell receptor beta chains from one sample sequenced in a study of T cells after yellow fever vaccination. TCRdb independently ran MiXCR on the 5' RACE reads; one entry per CDR3 protein. The sample includes more than 250,000 distinct CDR3 sequences, around 6.8% of them seen just once. This specimen was PBMCs, taken about 49 days after the first yellow fever vaccination. These TCRs come from a man aged 18 to 30 who received the YFV17D yellow fever vaccine.

V gene TRBV7-2 combines with J gene TRBJ2-2; TRBD1 might be the D (6 bases). There are 13 residues in the CDR3. Deletions cut 6 bases from V and 8 bases from J, with 13 bases between. The V gene's germline CDR1 is SGHTA and CDR2 FQGNSA. CDR3 DNA sequence: TGTGCCAGCAGATATCAGGGGAATGGGGAGCTGTTTTTT. It encodes CASRYQGNGELFF.

The chain recombines TRBV5-4 with TRBJ1-1; the match to TRBD1 covers 9 bases. Germline CDR1 SGHNT, CDR2 YYREEE (reference sequence). The CDR3 sequence is 14 residues long. J was trimmed by 3 bases and V by 5 bases; bases with no gene match: 5. CDR3 protein: CASSFDRGDTEAFF. DNA for the CDR3: TGTGCCAGCAGTTTTGACAGGGGGGACACTGAAGCTTTCTTT.

This clonotype came up a few times. The rearrangement joins TRBV7-2 to TRBJ2-7, with 9 bases aligning to TRBD1. V lost 5 bases to trimming and J lost 2 bases; unmatched junction nucleotides: 7. Germline loops: CDR1 SGHTA, CDR2 FQGNSA. The CDR3 length is 15 residues. The CDR3 DNA sequence: TGTGCCAGCAGCCTACAGGGGGCGGATACCTACGAGCAGTACGTC. This gives the protein CASSLQGADTYEQYV.

This clonotype was seen ten or more times. The chain carries TRBV10-3 and TRBJ2-3; 8 bases line up with TRBD1. The germline V gene encodes CDR1 ENHRY and CDR2 SYGVKD. This CDR3 is 13 amino acids long. Trimming took 10 bases from V and 6 from J; bases not matched to a gene: 9. Here the CDR3 reads CATRAGGADTQYF. CDR3 nucleotide sequence: TGTGCCACAAGGGCAGGGGGCGCCGATACGCAGTATTTT.

Only a few counts were recorded for this clonotype. The chain carries TRBV5-1 and TRBJ2-3; D call uncertain. Germline V lookup: CDR1 SGHRS, CDR2 YFSETQ. CDR3 size: 15 residues. Trimming took 0 bases from V and 2 from J, leaving 10 bases between them. CDR3 nucleotide sequence: TGCGCCAGCAGCTTGGTGTGGGAATCCACAGATACGCAGTATTTT. It yields the protein CASSLVWESTDTQYF.

The chain has TRBV7-3 and TRBJ2-1; D is unresolved. Germline V lookup: CDR1 SGHTA, CDR2 FQGTGA. The CDR3 is 19 residues long. Trimming stripped 1 base from V and 1 base from J, with 20 bases between. The CDR3 DNA is TGTGCCAGCAGCTTAATCAGCCAGTTCTCGAGGCGGTCCTACAATGAGCAGTTCTTC. Translated: CASSLISQFSRRSYNEQFF.

This clonotype was seen a handful of times. The rearrangement uses TRBV6-5 and TRBJ2-3; 8 nucleotides line up with TRBD1. The junction had 6 bases not matched to a gene; V was cut back by 4 bases and J by 3 bases. This CDR3 is built from 15 residues. Germline V CDR1 and CDR2: MNHEY, SVGAGI. The CDR3 DNA follows: TGTGCCAGCAGTTCCAGGGGGCGAGCGACAGATACGCAGTATTTT. This codes for CASSSRGRATDTQYF.

CDR3 sequence (DNA): TGTGCCAGCAGCGCCCGGGATAGCACAGATACGCAGTATTTT. Its protein product is CASSARDSTDTQYF. The chain has TRBV9 and TRBJ2-3; D may be TRBD2 (5 bases). The CDR3 consists of 14 residues. Trimming removed 3 bases from V and 0 bases from J, with 8 bases in between. Germline V gene sequence: CDR1 SGDLS, CDR2 YYNGEE.

The J gene is TRBJ2-5, the V gene TRBV7-3; 8 nucleotides agree with TRBD2. The germline V gene has CDR1 SGHTA and CDR2 FQGTGA. V lost 2 bases, J lost 4 bases, and 12 bases stayed unmatched. The CDR3 is 17 amino acids. CDR3 sequence: CASSLDGGGSHRETQYF. CDR3 coding DNA: TGTGCCAGCAGCTTAGATGGCGGGGGGTCCCATAGAGAGACCCAGTACTTC. The full variable domain, completed using reference TRBV7-3 and TRBJ2-5, is GAGVSQTPSNKVTEKGKYVELRCDPISGHTALYWYRQSLGQGPEFLIYFQGTGAADDSGLPNDRFFAVRPEGSVSTLKIQRTERGDSAVYLCASSLDGGGSHRETQYFGPGTRLLVL.

The table lists this clonotype with a few counts. The J gene is TRBJ1-1, the V gene TRBV6-5; D remains unclear. Trimming left V 2 bases short and J 0 bases short, with 7 bases between. Per the germline V gene, CDR1 is MNHEY and CDR2 is SVGAGI. CDR3 length: 14 amino acids. In DNA form, the CDR3 reads TGTGCCAGCAGTTACGGGCACTTGAACACTGAAGCTTTCTTT. Amino acids: CASSYGHLNTEAFF.

The chain combines TRBV7-2 with TRBJ1-6, with D unresolved. The CDR3 totals 15 residues. In germline, CDR1 is SGHTA, CDR2 FQGNSA. With 2 bases removed from V and 9 bases from J, the gap between germline ends came to 14 bases. The CDR3 protein is CASSLSDRAASPLHF. CDR3 coding DNA: TGTGCCAGCAGCTTATCCGACCGGGCGGCTTCACCCCTCCACTTT.

This clonotype was seen at least ten times. The chain combines TRBV5-6 with TRBJ2-7, with D possibly matching TRBD1 (6 bases). V was trimmed by 4 bases and J by 3 bases, leaving 11 bases between them. CDR1 is SGHDT and CDR2 is YYEEEE in the germline V gene. The CDR3 extends over 13 amino acids. CDR3 sequence: CASSQGIGYEQYV. The CDR3 DNA is TGTGCCAGCAGCCAGGGGATCGGCTACGAGCAGTACGTC.

This clonotype was seen only a few times. The chain has TRBV5-1 and TRBJ1-2; D not resolved. The germline V and J ends were trimmed by 0 bases and 8 bases, with 8 bases remaining between them. The length of the CDR3 is 12 residues. The germline V gene has CDR1 SGHRS and CDR2 YFSETQ. CDR3 sequence: CASSLELGGYTF. CDR3 sequence (DNA): TGCGCCAGCAGCTTGGAGCTGGGAGGCTACACCTTC.

With regard to this clonotype: This sequence may be a read error, since a much larger clone differs from it by one base. The rearrangement joins TRBV3-1 to TRBJ2-7; D possibly corresponds to TRBD1 (6 bases). Germline CDR1 LGHDT, CDR2 YNNKEL (reference sequence). CDR3 size: 15 residues. This CDR3 is CACSQSTGIDYEQYF. CDR3 nucleotides: TGTGCCTGCAGCCAATCGACAGGCATTGATTACGAGCAGTACTTC.

In this sample, this clonotype turned up a few times. This chain connects TRBV5-1 to TRBJ2-7; D may be TRBD1 or TRBD2 (6 bases each). The V gene's germline CDR1 is SGHRS and CDR2 YFSETQ. V gave up 4 bases and J gave up 3 bases, with 11 bases separating them. The CDR3 runs to 13 residues. The CDR3 here is CASSMGGGYEQYV. The CDR3 DNA reads as TGCGCCAGCAGCATGGGGGGCGGCTACGAGCAGTACGTC.

This rearrangement joins TRBV5-8 to TRBJ1-2; 11 bases match TRBD1. The CDR3 spans 14 residues. Germline CDR1 is SGHTS and CDR2 is YDEGEE. V lost 4 bases, J lost 5 bases, and 4 bases stayed unmatched. CDR3 bases: TGTGCCAGCAGCCGGACAGGGGGCATGTATGGCTACACCTTC. Translating gives CASSRTGGMYGYTF.

The rearrangement joins TRBV5-1 to TRBJ1-1; D gene ambiguous. Between the trimmed V and J ends, which lost 2 bases and 0 bases, there was a span of 8 bases. CDR3 length equals 14 residues. The germline V gene has CDR1 SGHRS and CDR2 YFSETQ. CDR3 nucleotide sequence: TGCGCCAGCAGCTTCGGGTGGGTGAACACTGAAGCTTTCTTT. This translates into CASSFGWVNTEAFF.

This sequence joins TRBV6-2 or TRBV6-3 and TRBJ2-1; D ambiguous. Deletions cut 6 bases from V and 4 bases from J, with 7 bases between. CDR3 size: 12 residues. Germline lookup yields CDR1 MNHEY and CDR2 SVGEGT. This CDR3 is CASSKTYNEQFF. As DNA, the CDR3 is TGTGCCAGCAGCAAGACGTACAATGAGCAGTTCTTC.

This clonotype was found a few times. The chain couples TRBV21-1 to TRBJ2-3; TRBD2 is taken as the D call from the table, unchecked against the DNA. TRBV21-1 constitutes a pseudogene. The CDR3 runs to 15 residues. CDR3 sequence reads: CASSSKRGGPRTQYF. The CDR3 DNA sequence: TGTGCCAGCAGCAGCAAGCGGGGCGGCCCTCGTACGCAGTATTTT.